The 13 T cell receptor beta chains below all came from one sample that was sequenced in a study of post-analysis software for immune sequencing data. Prepared libraries of TCR beta cDNA carried unique molecular identifiers. TCRdb re-derived calls from the PCR reads in MiXCR, one entry per CDR3 protein. The data hold hundreds of thousands of distinct CDR3 sequences, with about 50% observed a single time. General observations from the study: Five TRBV segments, TRBV5-6, TRBV5-1 and TRBV20-1 among them, were found more frequent in patients than controls.

These receptors lack a known antigen. What was sequenced was blood. These receptor sequences come from a girl between 5 and 17 years old with multiple sclerosis.

The V and J genes are TRBV6-6 and TRBJ2-1; 8 bases agree with TRBD1. CDR3 size: 14 residues. Germline values: CDR1 MNHNY, CDR2 SVGAGI (reference sequence). J gave up 4 bases and V 8 bases, and 7 bases lay outside the gene matches. CDR3 sequence reads: CASRRTGTYNEQFF. In DNA, the CDR3 is TGTGCCAGCCGCCGGACAGGGACTTACAATGAGCAGTTCTTC.

In nucleotides, the CDR3 is TGCAGTGCACAGGACAGGGGTAGGGGGAATCAGCCCCAGCATTTT. This translates into CSAQDRGRGNQPQHF. The chain carries TRBV20-1 and TRBJ1-5; TRBD1 aligns across 9 bases. Germline CDR1 reads DFQATT; CDR2 reads SNEGSKA (reference sequence). Unmatched junction bases numbered 10, after V lost 6 bases and J lost 4 bases. The CDR3 is 15 residues long.

This chain uses TRBV6-5 with TRBJ2-1, with 12 nucleotides matching TRBD2. This CDR3 region has 16 residues. Germline V gene data show CDR1 as MNHEY and CDR2 as SVGAGI. V lost 4 bases and J lost 5; bases outside the gene matches: 6. CDR3 sequence: CASSFALAGGDNEQFF. CDR3 bases: TGTGCCAGCAGTTTCGCTCTAGCGGGGGGGGACAATGAGCAGTTCTTC.

This clonotype was counted a few times. The V gene is TRBV7-2, the J gene TRBJ2-1; 7 bases align to TRBD2. The CDR3 spans 11 residues. V lost 6 bases and J lost 10; bases outside the gene matches: 3. Germline CDR1 and CDR2: SGHTA and FQGNSA. CDR3 sequence (DNA): TGTGCCAGCAGGGGAGGGAGAGAGCAGTTCTTC. This codes for CASRGGREQFF.

This rearrangement joins TRBV29-1 to TRBJ2-7; tentatively, D is TRBD1 (5 bases). The CDR3 contains 14 residues. V was clipped by 4 bases and J by 2 bases, with 15 bases between them. Germline V CDR1 and CDR2: SQVTM, ANQGSEA. Here the CDR3 DNA reads TGCAGCGTTGGGCAGGGTATGAGGACCTACGAGCAGTACTTC. It encodes CSVGQGMRTYEQYF.

The chain has TRBV29-1 and TRBJ1-4, with a tentative D call TRBD1 (6 bases). The ends were cut back, 5 bases at V and 5 bases at J, with 21 bases in the middle. Germline CDR1 reads SQVTM; CDR2 reads ANQGSEA. The CDR3 totals 16 residues. The CDR3 DNA follows: TGCAGCGTTCGCCAGGGGCTTTTACCTTCCAATGAAAAACTGTTTTTT. It specifies CSVRQGLLPSNEKLFF.

This clonotype was picked up a small number of times. The chain is built from TRBV7-8 and TRBJ1-2; D is possibly TRBD1 (6 bases). V lost 3 bases to trimming and J lost 4 bases, with 12 bases between them. From germline, CDR1 is SGHVS and CDR2 FQNEAQ. The CDR3 sequence is 14 residues long. CDR3 nucleotide sequence: TGTGCCAGCAGCTTCCGGGACATAGGCTATGGCTACACCTTC. Amino acids: CASSFRDIGYGYTF.

The J gene is TRBJ2-4, the V gene TRBV20-1; tentative D call: TRBD2 (6 bases). Germline assignment: CDR1 DFQATT and CDR2 SNEGSKA (reference sequence). V gave up 6 bases and J gave up 0 bases, with 12 bases separating them. This CDR3 region has 14 residues. Here the CDR3 DNA reads TGCAGTGCCGGAATAGCGGTAGCCAAAAACATTCAGTACTTC. As protein: CSAGIAVAKNIQYF.

The chain combines TRBV7-2 with TRBJ1-6, with D unresolved. CDR3 length: 16 residues. Germline loops: CDR1 SGHTA, CDR2 FQGNSA. Between the trimmed V and J ends, which lost 1 base and 7 bases, there was a span of 14 bases. Here the CDR3 reads CASSLGITWGNSPLHF. The CDR3, as DNA: TGTGCCAGCAGCTTAGGGATCACCTGGGGAAATTCACCCCTCCACTTT.

This clonotype has a handful of counts. The chain is built from TRBV25-1 and TRBJ2-3; 9 nucleotides align to TRBD2. The J segment lost 1 base and the V segment lost 6 bases, leaving 2 bases of the junction unmatched. In germline, CDR1 is MGHDK, CDR2 SYGVNS. CDR3 length equals 14 residues. The chain's CDR3 is CASRLAGRTDTQYF. As DNA, the CDR3 is TGTGCCAGCAGACTAGCGGGTCGCACAGATACGCAGTATTTT.

V usage is TRBV5-1 and J usage is TRBJ2-5, with D possibly matching TRBD1 (5 bases). Trimming took 4 bases from V and 5 from J, leaving 18 bases between them. In germline, CDR1 is SGHRS, CDR2 YFSETQ. The CDR3 spans 15 residues. The CDR3 coding sequence is TGCGCCAGCAGCGGGATACAGGCCCCCCGGGAGACCCAGTACTTC. This sequence encodes CASSGIQAPRETQYF.

The CDR3 coding sequence is TGTGCCAGCACCAAGCAGGGACTAGCGGGGGACGGTGAGCAGTTCTTC. This codes for CASTKQGLAGDGEQFF. The chain couples TRBV6-6 to TRBJ2-1, with 14 bases matching TRBD2. CDR3 length: 16 residues. V gave up 7 bases and J gave up 9 bases; unmatched junction bases: 11. Germline V gene sequence: CDR1 MNHNY, CDR2 SVGAGI (reference sequence).

This clonotype was counted between two and nine times. The chain is built from TRBV4-1 and TRBJ2-5; a weak D match, TRBD2 (6 bases). CDR1 MGHRA and CDR2 YSYEKL come from the germline V gene. Trimming stripped 0 bases from V and 0 bases from J, with 14 bases between. The CDR3 extends over 17 amino acids. The CDR3 here is CASSQDRGGAYQETQYF. CDR3 DNA sequence: TGCGCCAGCAGCCAAGATAGGGGCGGGGCCTACCAAGAGACCCAGTACTTC.